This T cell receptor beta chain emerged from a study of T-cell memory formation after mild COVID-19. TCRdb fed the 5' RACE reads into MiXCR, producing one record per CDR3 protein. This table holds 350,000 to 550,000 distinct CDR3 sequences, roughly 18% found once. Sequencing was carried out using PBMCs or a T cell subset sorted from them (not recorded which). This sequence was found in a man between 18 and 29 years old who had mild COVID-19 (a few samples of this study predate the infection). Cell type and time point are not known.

CDR3 sequence reads: CASSIGQGEISGANVLTF. CDR3 bases: TGTGCCAGCAGCATCGGACAGGGAGAGATAAGTGGGGCCAACGTCCTGACTTTC. The V gene is TRBV7-9, the J gene TRBJ2-6; 8 bases match TRBD1. V lost 5 bases, J lost 3 bases, and 12 bases stayed unmatched. The CDR3 consists of 18 residues. Per germline, CDR1 SEHNR and CDR2 FQNEAQ (reference sequence).